The TCR beta chain under discussion was sequenced for a study of shared clonotypes between healthy human individuals. Study-level background: Donor ages ranged 18 to 49 years: two women, a few men.

Replicate sorted-subset PCRs were loaded with around 0.2 ug DNA, 25,000 to 30,000 T cell genomes. Sequenced by immunoSEQ multiplex PCR; TCRdb stores in-frame clones only, minus some. The sample carries about 2.4 million clones, around 94% recorded once. CDR1 and CDR2 (germline): LGHNA, YNFKEQ. The CDR3 extends over 17 amino acids. Trimming cost V 0 bases and J 6 bases; bases outside gene matches: 9. This clonotype was sampled from a man aged 18 to 30 in good health. Sample: naive CD4+ T cells sorted from blood. Subset meaning: CD45RA+ positively selected. This chain joins TRBV4-2 and TRBJ2-2, with 8 bases fitting TRBD1. CDR3 protein: CASSQEVSVTGAGELFF. The CDR3 coding sequence is TGTGCCAGCAGCCAAGAGGTGTCTGTGACAGGGGCCGGGGAGCTGTTTTTT.